The clone carrying this TCR beta chain was seen once. Its specificity is unknown. Libraries were prepared by immunoSEQ multiplex PCR; TCRdb keeps only in-frame clonotypes and omits some of them. Of about 460,000 clones in the sample, roughly nine tenths were seen once. This specimen belongs to a study of Ad26.COV2.S vaccination and SARS-CoV-2 variants. Treatment defined: over 15 received Ad26.COV2.S at low or high dose, single or two shots; 5 received placebo; per-sample allocation not given. The samples date from day 63 after the first vaccine or placebo injection. A Boston adult aged 18-55 years was the donor. Study conclusions and caveats: Vaccine recipients had higher spike-specific TCR breadth than placebo recipients.

This sequence originates from a person aged 18-60 years who received the Ad26.COV2.S COVID-19 vaccine or a placebo. Sequencing was performed on peripheral blood, taken in a trial of Ad26.COV2.S vaccine versus placebo.

The CDR3 region is CASSDTSSLGGELFF. The DNA of the CDR3 is TGTGCCAGCAGTGACACGTCTTCTTTGGGCGGGGAGCTGTTTTTT. The chain recombines TRBV6-1 with TRBJ2-2, with D uncertain. The germline CDR1 and CDR2 sequences are MNHNS and SASEGT. Trimming left V 3 bases short and J 7 bases short, with 15 bases between. The CDR3 runs to 15 residues.